Shown below are 12 T cell receptor beta chains from a single sample sequenced in a study of blood T cell repertoires in COVID-19. Assay: immunoSEQ multiplex PCR; the TCRdb copy retains only in-frame clones and omits some. The sample has 55,000 to 75,000 clones; about 86% are singletons. The sequenced material came from peripheral blood. The receptors were sampled from a man aged 50-60 years with acute or convalescent COVID-19.

The V call is TRBV18, the J call TRBJ1-1; TRBD1 matches 9 bases. Germline V CDR1 and CDR2: KGHSH, LQKENI. V lost 2 bases, J lost 2 bases, and 6 bases stayed unmatched. This CDR3 has 16 residues. The CDR3 here is CASSPGTGTLNTEAFF. DNA of the CDR3: TGTGCCAGCTCACCAGGGACAGGGACCCTTAACACTGAAGCTTTCTTT.

V and J are TRBV5-8 and TRBJ2-2; unclear D gene. The germline V gene has CDR1 SGHTS and CDR2 YDEGEE. The CDR3 runs 12 residues. The V end lost 3 bases, the J end lost 5 bases, and 5 bases lay between the germline ends. The CDR3 spells CASSSQTGELFF. The CDR3 bases are TGTGCCAGCAGCTCCCAAACCGGGGAGCTGTTTTTT.

V is TRBV24-1 and J is TRBJ1-2; TRBD1 is a possible D gene (5 bases). The V gene's germline CDR1 is KGHDR and CDR2 SFDVKD. This CDR3 has 12 amino acids. Trimming took 5 bases from V and 8 from J, leaving 11 bases between them. The CDR3 bases are TGTGCCACCAGTGGATTCGGGGGAGGCTACACCTTC. It is translated as CATSGFGGGYTF.

This clone was detected once. For the CDR3, the DNA is TGTGCCAGCAGCGTAGTGTCTAGCGGGGGTCAAGAGACCCAGTACTTC. Protein product: CASSVVSSGGQETQYF. The genes are TRBV9 and TRBJ2-5, with 10 positions matching TRBD2. Germline CDR1 and CDR2: SGDLS and YYNGEE. V gave up 0 bases and J gave up 2 bases; unmatched junction bases: 4. This CDR3 has 16 amino acids.

This chain links TRBV2 with TRBJ1-6, with D uncertain. Trimming left V 2 bases short and J 7 bases short, with 9 bases between. In germline, CDR1 is SNHLY, CDR2 FYNNEI. The CDR3 has 14 residues. The CDR3 loop reads CASSESGRNSPLHF. CDR3 coding DNA: TGTGCCAGCAGTGAAAGTGGGAGAAATTCACCCCTCCACTTT.

The CDR3 nucleotides read TGTGCCAGCAGCCAACCGGGCGGGGGGATAAAGACCCAGTACTTC. This gives the protein CASSQPGGGIKTQYF. The chain couples TRBV3-1 (or the pseudogene TRBV3-2) to TRBJ2-5, with 8 bases fitting TRBD2. The CDR3 sequence is 15 residues long. Germline V gene sequence: CDR1 LGHDT, CDR2 YNNKEL (reference sequence). The J segment lost 6 bases and the V segment lost 2 bases, leaving 8 bases of the junction unmatched.

A single count supports this clone. The chain joins TRBV5-1 to TRBJ2-1, with unresolved D. This CDR3 region has 12 residues. Per the germline V gene, CDR1 is SGHRS and CDR2 is YFSETQ. Trimming pared 0 bases from V and 7 bases from J, leaving 5 bases between. The chain's CDR3 is CASSLAGNEQFF. DNA for the CDR3: TGCGCCAGCAGCTTGGCGGGTAATGAGCAGTTCTTC.

CDR3 loop: CATQGTTGELFF. The CDR3 bases are TGTGCCACACAGGGGACCACCGGGGAGCTGTTTTTT. The gene calls are TRBV10-3 and TRBJ2-2; 7 nucleotides match TRBD1. CDR1 and CDR2 from the germline V gene are ENHRY and SYGVKD. Trimming at V came to 10 bases and at J to 4 bases, leaving 3 bases not matched to a gene. The CDR3 runs 12 residues.

In its sample, this clone was seen once. V usage is TRBV19 and J usage is TRBJ1-1, with 7 bases matching TRBD1. The germline gives CDR1 LNHDA, CDR2 SQIVND (reference sequence). The trim removed 2 bases at V and 4 bases at J, leaving 4 bases unmatched. CDR3 length equals 14 residues. CDR3 coding DNA: TGTGCCAGTAGTATAAACAGGGGCGTCACTGAAGCTTTCTTT. Encoded protein: CASSINRGVTEAFF.

This clone was counted once. The chain carries TRBV7-9 and TRBJ1-4; tentative D call: TRBD1 (6 bases). Germline CDR1 and CDR2: SEHNR and FQNEAQ (reference sequence). This CDR3 region has 17 residues. The V and J ends lost 5 bases and 1 base respectively, with 17 bases between them. CDR3 in DNA: TGTGCCAGCAGCCCTACAGGGAAAGGAGTAACTAATGAAAAACTGTTTTTT. Its protein is CASSPTGKGVTNEKLFF.

This sequence joins TRBV14 and TRBJ1-6; 8 bases align to TRBD1. The CDR3 has 15 amino acids. J lost 8 bases, V lost 1 base, and 4 bases had no gene match. Germline V gives CDR1 SGHDN, CDR2 FVKESK. The CDR3, as DNA: TGTGCCAGCAGCCAAGTGACAGGGGCGTATTCACCCCTCCACTTT. Residues: CASSQVTGAYSPLHF.

V is TRBV15 and J is TRBJ2-1, with TRBD2 matching 7 bases. The V gene end was trimmed by 2 bases and the J gene end by 7 bases; junction bases not matched to a gene: 11. Germline CDR1 and CDR2: LNHNV and YYDKDF (reference sequence). The CDR3 runs 16 residues. The CDR3 DNA follows: TGTGCCACCAGCAGACCCAGCGGGATAGGGGTGAATGAGCAGTTCTTC. It is translated as CATSRPSGIGVNEQFF.